Below, 21 T cell receptor beta chains from the same sample are listed, as sequenced in a study of blood T cells in healthy people across ages. Using a J-beta primer mix together with a sample-barcoded 5' primer, a second PCR was run for roughly 7 to 11 cycles. TCRdb called the 5' RACE reads again in MiXCR, with one record for every CDR3 protein. This repertoire shows hundreds of thousands of distinct CDR3 sequences, more than 20% found once; its top ten account for under 9.5%. The sample also formed part of further work on T cells of mothers and their children.

The sample was blood. These receptors originate from a boy younger than 18 in good health.

This clonotype was recorded at least ten times. The chain recombines TRBV7-2 with TRBJ1-2, with D possibly being TRBD1 (6 bases). The length of the CDR3 is 16 residues. V shed 2 bases and J shed 2 bases, with 15 bases lying between them. CDR1 is SGHTA and CDR2 is FQGNSA in the germline V gene. As DNA, the CDR3 is TGTGCCAGCAGCTTATCCCCTACAGGGATCAACTATGGCTACACCTTC. Translating it yields CASSLSPTGINYGYTF.

The genes are TRBV18 and TRBJ2-2; TRBD1 matches at 10 bases. The CDR3 loop spans 16 amino acids. Trimming removed 0 bases from V and 4 bases from J; junction bases left unmatched: 2. CDR1 is KGHSH, CDR2 LQKENI, per germline. Here the CDR3 reads CASSPPGQGPTGELFF. CDR3 DNA sequence: TGTGCCAGCTCACCACCGGGACAGGGGCCCACCGGGGAGCTGTTTTTT.

This clonotype was seen a handful of times. One end of the junction is discordant with germline, which a read error may explain. The chain links TRBV5-5 to TRBJ2-5; D is possibly TRBD1 (5 bases). The DNA end favors TRBJ2-1, so the J call may be wrong. CDR1 is SGHKS, CDR2 YYEKEE, per germline (reference sequence). This CDR3 is built from 15 residues. The CDR3 here is CASSLGKGSFVEQFF. CDR3 nucleotide sequence: TGTGCCAGCAGTTTGGGGAAGGGGTCATTCGTTGAGCAGTTCTTC.

This clonotype was seen a few times. The DNA for the CDR3 is TGTGCCAGCAGCTTTACAGGGGGGGCTTTCTTT. This encodes CASSFTGGAFF. The gene calls are TRBV7-2 and TRBJ1-1, with 8 bases lining up with TRBD1. The CDR3 covers 11 residues. The V segment lost 3 bases and the J segment 11 bases; nucleotides outside the gene matches: 2. Germline loops: CDR1 SGHTA, CDR2 FQGNSA.

In its sample, this clonotype was seen a few times. V is TRBV4-2 and J is TRBJ2-1; 8 bases match TRBD2. In germline, CDR1 is LGHNA, CDR2 YNFKEQ. This CDR3 spans 17 amino acids. V gave up 2 bases and J gave up 0 bases; unmatched junction bases: 6. The CDR3 protein is CASSQLAGISSYNEQFF. Here the CDR3 DNA reads TGTGCCAGCAGCCAACTAGCGGGCATTAGCTCCTACAATGAGCAGTTCTTC.

The gene calls are TRBV20-1 and TRBJ2-3; no definite D call. The CDR3 runs 13 residues. Between the trimmed V and J ends, which lost 6 bases and 12 bases, there was a span of 22 bases. Germline CDR1 and CDR2: DFQATT and SNEGSKA (reference sequence). CDR3 residues: CSARPPGPASQYF. CDR3 in DNA: TGCAGTGCGAGACCTCCGGGCCCCGCATCCCAGTATTTT.

The V call is TRBV7-8, the J call TRBJ1-1; TRBD1 agrees at 7 bases. The germline V gene has CDR1 SGHVS and CDR2 FQNEAQ. V lost 5 bases and J lost 0; bases outside the gene matches: 9. This CDR3 region has 16 residues. CDR3 sequence: CASSPPGTAVNTEAFF. The DNA of the CDR3 is TGTGCCAGCAGCCCCCCCGGGACAGCCGTGAACACTGAAGCTTTCTTT.

The rearrangement uses TRBV29-1 and TRBJ2-5; 11 positions match TRBD1. V trimming: 8 bases; J trimming: 4 bases; junction bases outside the gene matches: 3. CDR1 and CDR2 (germline): SQVTM, ANQGSEA. CDR3 length: 12 residues. This CDR3 is CSRGQGGETQYF. In nucleotides, the CDR3 is TGCAGCCGGGGACAGGGGGGAGAGACCCAGTACTTC. The whole variable domain, remainder taken from reference TRBV29-1 and TRBJ2-5, is SAVISQKPSRDICQRGTSLTIQCQVDSQVTMMFWYRQQPGQSLTLIATANQGSEATYESGFVIDKFPISRPNLTFSTLTVSNMSPEDSSIYLCSRGQGGETQYFGPGTRLLVL.

There are a few counts of this clonotype. This chain joins TRBV9 and TRBJ1-2; tentative D call: TRBD1 (5 bases). In germline, CDR1 is SGDLS, CDR2 YYNGEE. V was pared by 6 bases and J by 7 bases, with 16 bases between. This CDR3 region has 13 residues. The CDR3 here is CASNPTGVGGYTF. Here the CDR3 DNA reads TGTGCCAGCAACCCGACGGGGGTGGGTGGCTACACCTTC.

The chain joins TRBV5-1 to TRBJ1-4; D possibly corresponds to TRBD1 (5 bases). Looked up from germline, CDR1 is SGHRS and CDR2 is YFSETQ. V dropped 0 bases and J dropped 6 bases, with 18 bases sitting between them. The CDR3 length is 17 residues. CDR3 bases: TGCGCCAGCAGCTTGGTGGGGGATCCTACTATGGATGAAAAACTGTTTTTT. This translates into CASSLVGDPTMDEKLFF. The entire variable domain, with the rest obtained from reference TRBV5-1 and TRBJ1-4, is as follows: KAGVTQTPRYLIKTRGQQVTLSCSPISGHRSVSWYQQTPGQGLQFLFEYFSETQRNKGNFPGRFSGRQFSNSRSEMNVSTLELGDSALYLCASSLVGDPTMDEKLFFGSGTQLSVL.

This clonotype has only a few counts. This chain links TRBV13 with TRBJ2-1; D may be TRBD1 or TRBD2 (5 bases each). The CDR3 runs to 16 residues. V lost 2 bases and J 3 bases, leaving 14 bases between the germline ends. Germline V CDR1 and CDR2: PRHDT, FYEKMQ (reference sequence). The CDR3, as DNA: TGTGCCAGCAGCTTATGGGTGGGGGATATCTACAATGAGCAGTTCTTC. Amino acids: CASSLWVGDIYNEQFF.

V usage is TRBV5-1 and J usage is TRBJ2-5, with 12 bases fitting TRBD2. Germline values: CDR1 SGHRS, CDR2 YFSETQ. With 0 bases clipped from V and 4 bases from J, the junction kept 1 base outside the gene matches. The CDR3 has 15 residues. The CDR3, as DNA: TGCGCCAGCAGCTTGGTGACTAGCGGGGGAGAGACCCAGTACTTC. Its protein is CASSLVTSGGETQYF.

This chain uses TRBV2 with TRBJ2-7; D gene unclear. This CDR3 is 13 amino acids long. V shed 5 bases and J shed 6 bases, with 14 bases lying between them. Germline values: CDR1 SNHLY, CDR2 FYNNEI. The CDR3 protein is CASSIDSRTEQYF. CDR3 sequence (DNA): TGTGCCAGCAGTATTGATAGCCGGACCGAGCAGTACTTC.

In this sample, this clonotype turned up a few times. CDR3 protein: CASSSLAGTSWGHEQYF. Written as DNA, the CDR3 is TGTGCCAGCAGTTCGTTAGCTGGGACTAGCTGGGGACACGAGCAGTACTTC. V gene TRBV7-9 combines with J gene TRBJ2-7; 9 bases are shared with TRBD2. The CDR3 consists of 17 residues. The V gene end was trimmed by 6 bases and the J gene end by 5 bases; junction bases not matched to a gene: 17. Per the germline V gene, CDR1 is SEHNR and CDR2 is FQNEAQ (reference sequence).

The J gene is TRBJ2-1, the V gene TRBV27; 10 bases align to TRBD2. Trimming at V came to 5 bases and at J to 4 bases, leaving 8 bases not matched to a gene. This CDR3 is 16 amino acids long. Germline CDR1 is MNHEY and CDR2 is SMNVEV (reference sequence). CDR3 sequence: CASSLSSGGPYNEQFF. CDR3 bases: TGTGCCAGCAGTCTTTCTAGCGGGGGACCATACAATGAGCAGTTCTTC.

The rearrangement joins TRBV2 to TRBJ2-1; D is undetermined. V lost 4 bases and J 9 bases, leaving 10 bases between the germline ends. CDR3 length: 12 residues. Germline CDR1 and CDR2: SNHLY and FYNNEI. The CDR3 protein is CASSVGRREQFF. CDR3 nucleotide sequence: TGTGCCAGCAGTGTAGGTCGGCGTGAGCAGTTCTTC.

The rearrangement links TRBV7-2 to TRBJ1-3; D is ambiguous. In germline, CDR1 is SGHTA, CDR2 FQGNSA. V gave up 4 bases and J gave up 0 bases, with 7 bases separating them. The CDR3 runs to 14 residues. CDR3 nucleotide sequence: TGTGCCAGCAGCTCCCGAATCTCTGGAAACACCATATATTTT. Translated: CASSSRISGNTIYF.

This clonotype was detected a few times. The rearrangement links TRBV13 to TRBJ2-7, with D perhaps given as TRBD1 or TRBD2 (5 bases each). The CDR3 is 14 residues long. Germline CDR1 PRHDT, CDR2 FYEKMQ (reference sequence). V was clipped by 0 bases and J by 5 bases, with 11 bases between them. The CDR3 DNA sequence: TGTGCCAGCAGCTTAGGGAGGGGTCTCGACGAGCAGTACTTC. This codes for CASSLGRGLDEQYF.

This clonotype was found a few times. V gene TRBV28 combines with J gene TRBJ2-1; 10 bases are shared with TRBD2. V lost 7 bases and J lost 3; bases outside the gene matches: 18. CDR1 is MDHEN and CDR2 is SYDVKM in the germline V gene. The CDR3 is 19 residues long. The CDR3 nucleotides are TGTGCCAGCATGCGTAGTTGGCTAGCGGGAGAATACTTCTACAATGAGCAGTTCTTC. The encoded protein is CASMRSWLAGEYFYNEQFF.

Regarding this clonotype: The junction departs from germline at one end; a sequencing error may be responsible. The chain has TRBV12-3 or TRBV12-4 and TRBJ1-1; unclear D gene. This CDR3 contains 16 residues. Written as DNA, the CDR3 is TGTGCCAGCACCATAGGGCCCAACAGCATGAACACTGAGGCTTTCTTT. Translated: CASTIGPNSMNTEAFF.

In its sample, this clonotype was seen a few times. The chain recombines TRBV20-1 with TRBJ2-5; TRBD1 might be the D (6 bases). Judging by the DNA end, TRBJ2-1 fits better; the J call may be wrong. The germline CDR1 and CDR2 sequences are DFQATT and SNEGSKA (reference sequence). This CDR3 is built from 13 residues. The CDR3 loop reads CSARGTGRIEQFF. DNA of the CDR3: TGCAGTGCTAGAGGTACAGGGCGGATTGAGCAGTTCTTC.